This T cell receptor beta chain was recovered during a study of T-cell memory formation after mild COVID-19. About the research overall: TCR clustering was largely donor specific.

The CDR3 length is 16 residues. Germline V lookup: CDR1 SGHRS, CDR2 YFSETQ. Trimming cost V 4 bases and J 4 bases, with 20 bases left between them. Each CDR3 protein is one row after TCRdb ran MiXCR on the 5' RACE reads. The data contain fewer than 250,000 distinct CDR3 sequences, 15% to 19% of them singletons. Sequences were obtained from PBMCs or a T cell subset sorted from them (not recorded which). This chain links TRBV5-1 with TRBJ2-5, with unresolved D. The clonotype was recovered from an adult woman who had mild COVID-19 (a few samples of this study predate the infection). Cell type and time point are not known. CDR3 loop: CASSPYDTVTGETQYF. CDR3 DNA sequence: TGCGCCAGCAGCCCCTACGATACCGTGACGGGAGAGACCCAGTACTTC.